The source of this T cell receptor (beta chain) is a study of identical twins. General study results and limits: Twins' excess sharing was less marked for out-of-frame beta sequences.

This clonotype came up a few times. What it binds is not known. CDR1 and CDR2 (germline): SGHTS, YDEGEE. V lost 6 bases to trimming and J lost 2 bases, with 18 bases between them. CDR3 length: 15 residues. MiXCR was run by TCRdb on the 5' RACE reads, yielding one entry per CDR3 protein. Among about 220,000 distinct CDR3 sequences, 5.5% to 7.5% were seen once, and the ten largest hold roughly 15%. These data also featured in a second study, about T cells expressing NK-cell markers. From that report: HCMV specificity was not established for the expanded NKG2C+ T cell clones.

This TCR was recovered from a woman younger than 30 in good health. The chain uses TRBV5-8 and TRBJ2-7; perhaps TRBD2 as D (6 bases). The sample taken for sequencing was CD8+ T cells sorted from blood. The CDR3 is CASNCHTSIPYEQYF. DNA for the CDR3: TGTGCCAGCAACTGCCACACTAGCATACCCTACGAGCAGTACTTC.